Following are 10 T cell receptor beta chains from one sample sequenced in a study of blood T cell repertoires in COVID-19 (dated by TCRdb to about 2020). Library preparation employed the immunoSEQ multiplex PCR assay. The immuneACCESS repertoire file appears here via TCRdb, limited to in-frame rearrangements. These files lack a portion of the clones; in checked studies, under half of the deficit traces to unresolved V genes, and the cause of the others is not known. For this sample there are 130,000 or so clones; around 89% appear just once. 7.6% of the sample is taken by the ten largest. Sequencing was carried out using peripheral blood. All receptors derive from a man between 45 and 60 years old with acute or convalescent COVID-19.

The chain uses TRBV2 and TRBJ1-2; 8 nucleotides align to TRBD1. Germline assignment: CDR1 SNHLY and CDR2 FYNNEI. After removal of 9 bases from V and 8 bases from J, the junction contained 8 bases not matched to a gene. The CDR3 extends over 12 amino acids. CDR3 loop: CASPQGALGYTF. The CDR3 DNA reads TGTGCCAGTCCCCAGGGGGCGTTGGGCTACACCTTC. The full variable domain, with the rest looked up from reference TRBV2 and TRBJ1-2, is EPEVTQTPSHQVTQMGQEVILRCVPISNHLYFYWYRQILGQKVEFLVSFYNNEISEKSEIFDDQFSVERPDGSNFTLKIRSTKLEDSAMYFCASPQGALGYTFGSGTRLTVV.

DNA for the CDR3: TGTGCTAGTGGTTTTCTCCGGGTAGGCTCCAATGAGCAGTTCTTC. Protein product: CASGFLRVGSNEQFF. The rearrangement uses TRBV12-5 and TRBJ2-1; the D is unclear. The CDR3 is 15 residues long. CDR1 and CDR2 from the germline V gene are LGHNT and FRNRAP. The V and J ends lost 3 bases and 6 bases respectively, with 15 bases between them.

V and J are TRBV5-1 and TRBJ2-1, with 10 nucleotides matching TRBD2. With V trimmed by 1 base and J by 9 bases, 10 bases remained unmatched. CDR1 is SGHRS, CDR2 YFSETQ, per germline. The CDR3 consists of 16 residues. CDR3 nucleotides: TGCGCCAGCAGCTTGATTTCGAGCGGGAGGGTCAGTGAGCAGTTCTTC. Translation: CASSLISSGRVSEQFF.

The rearrangement uses TRBV11-2 and TRBJ1-1; 7 bases match TRBD1. CDR1 SGHAT and CDR2 FQNNGV come from the germline V gene. V shed 1 base, J shed 0 bases, and the junction held 8 bases outside the gene matches. The CDR3 is made up of 17 amino acids. In DNA, the CDR3 is TGTGCCAGCAGCTTAGGCCTGTTCGGGACAGTGAACACTGAAGCTTTCTTT. Translated: CASSLGLFGTVNTEAFF.

This clone was seen a single time. The chain couples TRBV7-6 to TRBJ2-5; 11 bases fit TRBD2. The CDR3 extends over 20 amino acids. Losses at the gene ends were 0 bases for V and 5 bases for J; bases not matched to a gene: 17. Per germline, CDR1 SGHVS and CDR2 FNYEAQ. The CDR3 DNA is TGTGCCAGCAGCTTAGCGGAAGGGGGGGAACTAGCGGGAGATTCGGAGACCCAGTACTTC. This encodes CASSLAEGGELAGDSETQYF.

The gene calls are TRBV15 and TRBJ2-1, with TRBD1 matching 8 bases. V was pared by 6 bases and J by 1 base, with 8 bases of the junction left unmatched. The CDR3 has 16 amino acids. CDR1 is LNHNV and CDR2 is YYDKDF in the germline V gene (reference sequence). This chain's CDR3 is CATSTGGLGSYNEQFF. The CDR3 region has the DNA TGTGCCACCAGTACAGGGGGTTTGGGGTCCTACAATGAGCAGTTCTTC.

In DNA form, the CDR3 reads TGTGCCATCCCCCGGACAGAGAACACCGGGGAGCTGTTTTTT. Protein sequence: CAIPRTENTGELFF. The V gene is TRBV10-3, the J gene TRBJ2-2; the D gene is possibly TRBD1 (6 bases). V lost 8 bases, J lost 1 base, and 11 bases lay in between. Germline CDR1 reads ENHRY; CDR2 reads SYGVKD. This CDR3 comprises 14 residues.

The rearrangement links TRBV13 to TRBJ2-7; TRBD2 matches at 8 bases. The CDR3 sequence is 14 residues long. J lost 0 bases, V lost 4 bases, and 2 bases had no gene match. Germline V lookup: CDR1 PRHDT, CDR2 FYEKMQ (reference sequence). The CDR3 nucleotides are TGTGCCAGCAGCTATGGACTAGCCTCCTACGAGCAGTACTTC. Protein: CASSYGLASYEQYF.

The chain recombines TRBV19 with TRBJ1-5; D is undetermined. Between the trimmed V and J ends, which lost 4 bases and 3 bases, there was a span of 13 bases. Germline V gene lookup returns CDR1 LNHDA and CDR2 SQIVND (reference sequence). CDR3 length: 15 residues. The CDR3: CASSTVQPSNQPQHF. The CDR3 DNA follows: TGTGCCAGTAGTACTGTACAGCCTTCCAATCAGCCCCAGCATTTT.

This clone appeared once. This chain uses TRBV7-9 with TRBJ2-7, with 9 bases fitting TRBD1. V was pared by 0 bases and J by 3 bases, with 6 bases of the junction left unmatched. The CDR3 loop spans 16 amino acids. Germline CDR1 reads SEHNR; CDR2 reads FQNEAQ (reference sequence). CDR3 loop: CASSLAKTGGLYEQYF. DNA of the CDR3: TGTGCCAGCAGCTTAGCGAAGACAGGGGGGCTCTACGAGCAGTACTTC.